This TCR beta chain was documented in a study of cytomegalovirus exposure and HLA in healthy donors. This clone has just a few counts. The trim removed 2 bases at V and 4 bases at J, leaving 14 bases unmatched. CDR1 ENHRY and CDR2 SYGVKD come from the germline V gene. CDR3 length: 17 amino acids. A multiplex PCR was run with 60 Vbeta primers and 13 Jbeta primers. Method: immunoSEQ multiplex PCR; TCRdb's copy keeps in-frame clones and lacks some. Of 95,000 to 130,000 clones listed, around two thirds are singletons. V is TRBV10-3 and J is TRBJ2-7; TRBD2 agrees at 7 bases. The sample consisted of PBMCs. The source of this sequence is a woman between 35 and 50 years old in good health and CMV-seropositive. CDR3 region: CAISERLAEARKYEQYF. CDR3 in DNA: TGTGCCATCAGTGAGCGCCTAGCGGAGGCGCGGAAATACGAGCAGTACTTC.